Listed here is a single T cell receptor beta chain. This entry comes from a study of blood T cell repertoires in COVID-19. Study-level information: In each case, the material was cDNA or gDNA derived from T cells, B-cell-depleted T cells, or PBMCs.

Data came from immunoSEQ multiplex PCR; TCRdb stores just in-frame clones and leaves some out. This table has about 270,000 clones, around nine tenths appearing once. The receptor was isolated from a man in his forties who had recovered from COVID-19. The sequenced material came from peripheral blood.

The DNA of the CDR3 is TGTGCCAGCAGCGTAGAAGCGGGAGGGATCTACGAGCAGTACTTC. This codes for CASSVEAGGIYEQYF. The chain combines TRBV9 with TRBJ2-7, with 10 bases that match TRBD2. From germline, CDR1 is SGDLS and CDR2 YYNGEE. With 0 bases clipped from V and 3 bases from J, the junction kept 3 bases outside the gene matches. The CDR3 covers 15 residues.